This TCR beta chain was recovered during a study of blood T cell repertoires in COVID-19. Study-level background: PBMCs, B-cell-depleted T cells, or T cells provided the cDNA or gDNA that made up the material.

On this clone: Other DNA sequences from this sample encode an identical CDR3 as well.

As handled by the study authors: The authors estimated nucleated cell counts from reference gene primer amplification. The method was immunoSEQ multiplex PCR; TCRdb's version includes in-frame clones alone and lacks a portion of them. The DNA was the basis for D and trimming; V, J and clone size are from that table. The sample yields approximately 200,000 clones, 75% to 90% seen once. The sequence was collected from a woman under 30 in a cohort exposed to, infected with or recovered from COVID-19 (not recorded which). Sequenced sample: PBMCs or T cells enriched from blood (not recorded which).

As DNA, the CDR3 is TGTGCCTGGAGTGTCATTGGAAACACCATATATTTT. Translated, it gives CAWSVIGNTIYF. The rearrangement links TRBV30 to TRBJ1-3; D uncertain. The CDR3 consists of 12 residues. Germline V gene lookup returns CDR1 GTSNPN and CDR2 SVGIG (reference sequence). V lost 0 bases and J 3 bases, leaving 3 bases between the germline ends.